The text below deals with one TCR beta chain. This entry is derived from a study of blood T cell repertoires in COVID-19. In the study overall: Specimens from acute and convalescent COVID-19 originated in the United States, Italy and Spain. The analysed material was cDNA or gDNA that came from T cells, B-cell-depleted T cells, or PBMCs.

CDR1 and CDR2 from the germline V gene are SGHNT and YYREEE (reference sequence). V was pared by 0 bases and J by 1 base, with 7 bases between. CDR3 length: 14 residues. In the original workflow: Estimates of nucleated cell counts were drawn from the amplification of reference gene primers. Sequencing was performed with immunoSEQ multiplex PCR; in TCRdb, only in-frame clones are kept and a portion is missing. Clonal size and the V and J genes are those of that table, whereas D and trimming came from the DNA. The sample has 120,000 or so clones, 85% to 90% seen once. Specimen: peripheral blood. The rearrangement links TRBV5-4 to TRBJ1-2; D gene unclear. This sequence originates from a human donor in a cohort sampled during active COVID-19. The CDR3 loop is CASSLVEVNYGYTF. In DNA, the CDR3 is TGTGCCAGCAGCTTGGTAGAGGTTAACTATGGCTACACCTTC.